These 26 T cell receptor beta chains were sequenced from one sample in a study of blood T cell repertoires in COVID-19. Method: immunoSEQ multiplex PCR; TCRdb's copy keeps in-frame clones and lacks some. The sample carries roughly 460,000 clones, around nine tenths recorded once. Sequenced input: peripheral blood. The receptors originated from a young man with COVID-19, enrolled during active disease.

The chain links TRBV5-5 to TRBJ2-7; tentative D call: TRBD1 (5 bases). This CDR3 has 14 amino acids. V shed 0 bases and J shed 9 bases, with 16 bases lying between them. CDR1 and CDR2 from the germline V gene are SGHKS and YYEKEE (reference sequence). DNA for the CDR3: TGTGCCAGCAGCTTGGATCGGGTTCCCCAGGGGCAGTACTTC. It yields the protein CASSLDRVPQGQYF.

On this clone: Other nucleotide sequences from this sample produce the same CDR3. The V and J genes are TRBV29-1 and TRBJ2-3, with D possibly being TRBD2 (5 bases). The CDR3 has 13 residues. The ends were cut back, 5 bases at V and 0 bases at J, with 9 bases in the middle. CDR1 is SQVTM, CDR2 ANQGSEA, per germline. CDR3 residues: CSVRGRSTDTQYF. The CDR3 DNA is TGCAGCGTTCGTGGGAGAAGCACAGATACGCAGTATTTT.

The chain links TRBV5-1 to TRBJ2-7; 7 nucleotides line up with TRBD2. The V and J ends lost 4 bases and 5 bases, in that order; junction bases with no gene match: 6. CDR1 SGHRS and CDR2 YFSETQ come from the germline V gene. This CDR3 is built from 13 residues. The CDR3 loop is CASSATSRDEQYF. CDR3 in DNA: TGCGCCAGCAGCGCGACTAGCCGGGACGAGCAGTACTTC.

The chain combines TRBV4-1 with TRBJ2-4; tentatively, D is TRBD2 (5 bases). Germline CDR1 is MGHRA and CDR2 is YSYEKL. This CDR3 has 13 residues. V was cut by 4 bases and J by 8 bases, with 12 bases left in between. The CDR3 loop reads CASSLGLGDIQYF. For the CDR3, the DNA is TGCGCCAGCAGCCTGGGCCTCGGGGACATTCAGTACTTC.

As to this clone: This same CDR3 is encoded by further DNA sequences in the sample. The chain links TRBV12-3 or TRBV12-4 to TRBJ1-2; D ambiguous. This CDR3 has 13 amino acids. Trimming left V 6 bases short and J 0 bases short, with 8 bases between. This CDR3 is CASSLGPNYGYTF. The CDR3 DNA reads TGTGCCAGCAGCCTGGGCCCTAACTATGGCTACACCTTC.

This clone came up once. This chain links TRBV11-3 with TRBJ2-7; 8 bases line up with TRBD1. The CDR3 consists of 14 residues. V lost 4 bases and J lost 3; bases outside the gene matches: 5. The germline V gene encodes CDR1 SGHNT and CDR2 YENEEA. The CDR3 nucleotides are TGTGCCAGCAGCTCACGGGACAGGAGCTACGAGCAGTACTTC. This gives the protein CASSSRDRSYEQYF.

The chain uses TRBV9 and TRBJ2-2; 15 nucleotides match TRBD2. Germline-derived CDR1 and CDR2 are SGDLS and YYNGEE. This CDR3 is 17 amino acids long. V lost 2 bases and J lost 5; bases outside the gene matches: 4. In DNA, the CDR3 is TGTGCCAGCAGCGTGGGGGGACTAGCGGGAGGTACCGGGGAGCTGTTTTTT. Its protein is CASSVGGLAGGTGELFF. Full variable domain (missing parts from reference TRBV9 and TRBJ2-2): DSGVTQTPKHLITATGQRVTLRCSPRSGDLSVYWYQQSLDQGLQFLIQYYNGEERAKGNILERFSAQQFPDLHSELNLSSLELGDSALYFCASSVGGLAGGTGELFFGEGSRLTVL.

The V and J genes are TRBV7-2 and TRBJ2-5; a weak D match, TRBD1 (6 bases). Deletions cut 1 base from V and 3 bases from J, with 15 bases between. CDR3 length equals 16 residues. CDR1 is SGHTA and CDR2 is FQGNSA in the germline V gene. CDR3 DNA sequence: TGTGCCAGCAGCTTAGACCCTGGACAGAAAGAAGAGACCCAGTACTTC. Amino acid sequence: CASSLDPGQKEETQYF.

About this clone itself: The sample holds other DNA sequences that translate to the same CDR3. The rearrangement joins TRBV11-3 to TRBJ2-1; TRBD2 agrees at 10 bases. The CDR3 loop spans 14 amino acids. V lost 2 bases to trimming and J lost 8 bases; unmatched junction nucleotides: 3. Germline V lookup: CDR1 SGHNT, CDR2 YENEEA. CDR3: CASSLLAGADEQFF. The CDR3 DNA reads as TGTGCCAGCAGCTTACTAGCGGGAGCGGATGAGCAGTTCTTC.

The CDR3 DNA reads TGTGCCAGCAGCCAAGATAAGGGGGGGTGGGGTTCACCCCTCCACTTT. It encodes CASSQDKGGWGSPLHF. The V call is TRBV4-2, the J call TRBJ1-6; perhaps TRBD1 as D (6 bases). This CDR3 spans 16 amino acids. V lost 0 bases, J lost 9 bases, and 15 bases lay in between. Germline CDR1 reads LGHNA; CDR2 reads YNFKEQ.

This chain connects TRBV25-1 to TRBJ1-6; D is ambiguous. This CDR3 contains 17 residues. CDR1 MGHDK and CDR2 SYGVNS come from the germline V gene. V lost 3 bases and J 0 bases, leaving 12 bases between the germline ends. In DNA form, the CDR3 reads TGTGCCAGCAGTGATACCACAGTGAGCTCCTATAATTCACCCCTCCACTTT. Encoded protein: CASSDTTVSSYNSPLHF.

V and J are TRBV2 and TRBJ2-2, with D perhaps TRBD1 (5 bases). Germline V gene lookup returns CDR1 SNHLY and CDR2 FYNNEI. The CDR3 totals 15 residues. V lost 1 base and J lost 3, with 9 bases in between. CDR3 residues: CASSEEQGDTGELFF. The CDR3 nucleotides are TGTGCCAGCAGTGAAGAGCAGGGCGACACCGGGGAGCTGTTTTTT.

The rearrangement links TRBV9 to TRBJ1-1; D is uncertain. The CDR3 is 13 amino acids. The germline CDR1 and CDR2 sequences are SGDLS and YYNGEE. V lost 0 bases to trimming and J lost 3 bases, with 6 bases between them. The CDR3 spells CASSVGGDTEAFF. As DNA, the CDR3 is TGTGCCAGCAGCGTAGGAGGAGACACTGAAGCTTTCTTT.

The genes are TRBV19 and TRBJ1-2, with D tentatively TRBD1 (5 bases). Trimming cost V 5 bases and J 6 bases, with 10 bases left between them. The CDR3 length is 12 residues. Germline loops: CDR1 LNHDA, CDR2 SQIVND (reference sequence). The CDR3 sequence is CASSRQGDGYTF. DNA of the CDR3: TGTGCCAGTAGTCGGCAGGGTGATGGCTACACCTTC.

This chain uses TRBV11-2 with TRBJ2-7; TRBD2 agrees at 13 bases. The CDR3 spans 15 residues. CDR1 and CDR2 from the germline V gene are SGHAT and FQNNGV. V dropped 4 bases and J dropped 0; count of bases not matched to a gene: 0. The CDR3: CASSWTSGGSYEQYF. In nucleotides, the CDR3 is TGTGCCAGCAGCTGGACTAGCGGGGGCTCCTACGAGCAGTACTTC.

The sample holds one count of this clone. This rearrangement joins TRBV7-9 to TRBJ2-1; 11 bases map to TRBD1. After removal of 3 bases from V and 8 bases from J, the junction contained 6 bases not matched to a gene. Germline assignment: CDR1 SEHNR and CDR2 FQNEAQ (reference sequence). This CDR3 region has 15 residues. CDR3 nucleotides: TGTGCCAGCAGCTTCCGGGACAGGGGGGTTCATGAGCAGTTCTTC. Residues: CASSFRDRGVHEQFF.

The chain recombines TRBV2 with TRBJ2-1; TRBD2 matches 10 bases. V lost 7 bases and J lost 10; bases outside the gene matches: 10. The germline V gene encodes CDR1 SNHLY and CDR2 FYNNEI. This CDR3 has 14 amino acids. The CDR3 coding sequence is TGTGCCAGCACCCTGGCTAGCGGGAGCCGCGAGCAGTTCTTC. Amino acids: CASTLASGSREQFF.

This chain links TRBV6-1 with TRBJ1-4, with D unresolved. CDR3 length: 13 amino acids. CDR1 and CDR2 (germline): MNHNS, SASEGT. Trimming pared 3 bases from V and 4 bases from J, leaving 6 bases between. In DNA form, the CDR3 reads TGTGCCAGCAGTGAGGTCTATAATGAAAAACTGTTTTTT. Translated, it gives CASSEVYNEKLFF.

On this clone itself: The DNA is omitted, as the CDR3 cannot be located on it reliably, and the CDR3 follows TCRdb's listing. The CDR3 protein is CASSQFFGDRQETQYF. The chain employs TRBV3-1 (or the pseudogene TRBV3-2) and TRBJ2-5; the table's TRBD1 call for D was not verified on the DNA. Per germline, CDR1 LGHDT and CDR2 YNNKEL (reference sequence). 16 amino acids form the CDR3, both terminal residues included.

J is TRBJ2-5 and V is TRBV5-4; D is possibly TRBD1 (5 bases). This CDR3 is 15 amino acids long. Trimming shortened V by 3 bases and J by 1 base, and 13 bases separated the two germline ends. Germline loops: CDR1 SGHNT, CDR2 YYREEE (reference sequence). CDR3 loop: CASSSIDRLQETQYF. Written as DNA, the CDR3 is TGTGCCAGCAGCTCGATAGACAGACTCCAAGAGACCCAGTACTTC. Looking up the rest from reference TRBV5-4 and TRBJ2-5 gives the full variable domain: ETGVTQSPTHLIKTRGQQVTLRCSSQSGHNTVSWYQQALGQGPQFIFQYYREEENGRGNFPPRFSGLQFPNYSSELNVNALELDDSALYLCASSSIDRLQETQYFGPGTRLLVL.

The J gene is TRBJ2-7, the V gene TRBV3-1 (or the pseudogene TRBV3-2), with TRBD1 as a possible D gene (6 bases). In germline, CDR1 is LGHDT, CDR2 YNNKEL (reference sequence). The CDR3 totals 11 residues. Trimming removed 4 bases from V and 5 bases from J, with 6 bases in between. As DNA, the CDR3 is TGTGCCAGCAGCCGGACAGACGAGCAGTACTTC. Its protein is CASSRTDEQYF.

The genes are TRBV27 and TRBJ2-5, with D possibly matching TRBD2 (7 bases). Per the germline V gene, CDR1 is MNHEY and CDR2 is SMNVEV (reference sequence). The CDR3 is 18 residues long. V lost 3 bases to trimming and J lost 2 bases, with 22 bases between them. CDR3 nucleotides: TGTGCCAGCAGTTTTGAAGGGGGGGCTCCCCATAGACAAGAGACCCAGTACTTC. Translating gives CASSFEGGAPHRQETQYF.

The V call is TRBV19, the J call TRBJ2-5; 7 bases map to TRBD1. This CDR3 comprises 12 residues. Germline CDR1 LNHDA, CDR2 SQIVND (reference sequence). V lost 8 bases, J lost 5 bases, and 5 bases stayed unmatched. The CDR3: CASSQGSETQYF. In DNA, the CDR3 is TGTGCCAGTTCACAGGGGTCCGAGACCCAGTACTTC.

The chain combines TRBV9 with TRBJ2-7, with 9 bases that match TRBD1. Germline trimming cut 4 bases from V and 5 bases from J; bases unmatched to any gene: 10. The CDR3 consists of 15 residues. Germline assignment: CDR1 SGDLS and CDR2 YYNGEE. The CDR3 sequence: CASSPRGTGYDEQYF. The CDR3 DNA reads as TGTGCCAGCAGCCCAAGGGGGACAGGGTACGACGAGCAGTACTTC. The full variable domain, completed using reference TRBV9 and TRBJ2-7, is DSGVTQTPKHLITATGQRVTLRCSPRSGDLSVYWYQQSLDQGLQFLIQYYNGEERAKGNILERFSAQQFPDLHSELNLSSLELGDSALYFCASSPRGTGYDEQYFGPGTRLTVT.

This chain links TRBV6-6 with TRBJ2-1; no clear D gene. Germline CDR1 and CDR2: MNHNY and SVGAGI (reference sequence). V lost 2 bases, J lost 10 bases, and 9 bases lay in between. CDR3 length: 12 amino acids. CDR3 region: CASSYPSEEQFF. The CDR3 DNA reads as TGTGCCAGCAGTTACCCTTCGGAGGAGCAGTTCTTC.

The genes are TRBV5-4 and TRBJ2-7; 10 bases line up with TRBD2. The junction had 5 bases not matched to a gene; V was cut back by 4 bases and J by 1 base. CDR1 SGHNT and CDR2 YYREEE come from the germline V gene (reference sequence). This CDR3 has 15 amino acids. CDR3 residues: CASSLRLAGSYEQYF. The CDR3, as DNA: TGTGCCAGCAGCCTGAGACTAGCGGGTTCCTACGAGCAGTACTTC.